This T cell receptor beta chain comes out of a study of T cells in Graves' hyperthyroidism and ophthalmopathy (dated by TCRdb to the late 2010s). Broadly, across the study: A discovery cohort of fewer than 110 patients, approximately 45 with Graves' ophthalmopathy and fewer than 65 with stable Graves' hyperthyroidism, was used to find distinguishing TCR V-J signatures. Once sampling was done, hyperthyroidism patients were given methimazole at a starting dose of 30 mg daily, whereas ophthalmopathy patients were given high-dose intravenous methylprednisolone. The 75 to 100 discovery patients were randomly split 7:3 into training and test sets. According to the paper, TCR Vbeta CDR3 sequencing was carried out on approximately 140 peripheral blood samples, which came from about 45 ophthalmopathy, roughly 75 hyperthyroidism and approximately 17 progressor patients. Prospective prediction of ophthalmopathy was tested in an independent validation cohort consisting of some 18 hyperthyroidism patients and more than 15 patients who later progressed to ophthalmopathy. The study also compared thyroid tissue and blood T-cell repertoires from more than 5 Graves' hyperthyroidism patients.

Stable Graves' hyperthyroidism was defined as no progression to ophthalmopathy during 18 months of follow-up. The hyperthyroidism patients were between 18 and 65 years old and newly diagnosed, with a disease duration of less than 2 months. Patients with uncontrolled infections, other autoimmune diseases, pregnancy or lactation were excluded. Clinical symptoms, serum thyroxine and TRAb, thyroid ultrasound, and orbital computed tomography formed the basis for the diagnoses. Total RNA was extracted using Trizol reagent, and RNA quality was assessed on an Agilent 2100 Bioanalyzer. Results the study describes overall, beyond this receptor: No statistical method was used to fix the sample size in advance, and group allocation was not hidden from the investigators. In validation, progression to ophthalmopathy was predicted by the model with around 71% sensitivity and 72% to 85% specificity, a median of roughly 6 months before onset. Ophthalmopathy was separated from stable hyperthyroidism by a 13 V-J signature model, with around 88% sensitivity and approximately 84% specificity obtained in cross-validation and 80%/75% obtained in testing. Most expanded thyroid clonotypes (frequency above 0.001) were also found in blood, which suggests that blood repertoires may mirror thyroid immune responses.

Comment on this clonotype: Its target antigen remains unknown. No base-level quality is on record; no much larger clone is a single base apart.

Compared with germline, V lacks 6 bases and J lacks 3 bases; bases without a gene match: 7. The CDR3 has 15 amino acids, counting the end cysteine and phenylalanine. The read is trimmed to its CDR3 DNA, 45 bases read in frame from base 1. For CDR1 and CDR2, the germline V gene (reference sequence) lists MNHEY and SMNVEV. TCR beta CDR3 regions were amplified from RNA transcripts. The first round of RT-PCR for the TCR CDR3 was performed with the HTBI primer set and the Qiagen OneStep RT-PCR kit. Libraries were constructed in a second round of multiplex PCR, after which size selection and purification were carried out. Paired-end sequencing of the libraries was performed with 100 bp reads on an Illumina HiSeq2000. Per the original workflow: SOAPnuke was used to process the raw data, throwing out any read that contained adapters or uncalled bases, had a mean Phred below 15, or lacked an exact constant-primer or identifier match. High-quality paired reads were merged with COPE v1.2.5, and unique nucleotide sequences were defined as clonotypes. MiTCR v1.1 was used to align clonotypes to the IMGT TRBV, TRBD and TRBJ reference segments. Analysis was restricted to V-J combinations with a frequency above 0.0001, which covered roughly 99% of repertoires. The TCS score was defined as F50 (clonal expansion) divided by E x V (chaos), with BLOSUM62-based TCRdist calculated between CDR3 peptides within each V-J. Welch's t-statistics and random forest reduced 450 to 600 V-J features to roughly 13, which were used in a naive Bayes classifier (R e1071). The Morisita-Horn index was used to measure how similar the thyroid and blood repertoires were. The raw public data were reprocessed by TCRdb itself: fastp quality trimming at Q25, MiXCR clonotype calling, in-frame beta chains only. Rows are combined by CDR3 protein, so each entry shows the most common genes and DNA. TCRdb, not the authors, supplied the V and J calls. This sample comprises 610,000 or so distinct CDR3 sequences, more than 45% of them detected only once. Approximately 7.5% of the sample belongs to the ten largest clones.

The sequence joins TRBV27 to TRBJ2-7; a stretch of 11 junction bases matches TRBD2. Input material: peripheral blood or thyroid tissue (not recorded which). The sequence derives from a woman aged 18-29 years with Graves' hyperthyroidism. This receptor carries the CDR3 CASSELTSGVYEQYF. The DNA reads as follows: TGTGCCAGCAGCGAGTTGACTAGCGGGGTCTACGAGCAGTACTTC.